This T cell receptor beta chain was observed in a study of cytomegalovirus exposure and HLA in healthy donors. Study background: An analysis done earlier identified more than 100 million unique TCR beta sequences from about 179 million T cells.

Between the trimmed V and J ends, which lost 3 bases and 4 bases, there was a span of 9 bases. Germline V lookup: CDR1 MNHNS, CDR2 SASEGT. The CDR3 sequence is 13 residues long. PCR used 60 Vbeta primers and 13 Jbeta primers. Profiling relied on immunoSEQ multiplex PCR, and the TCRdb table lists in-frame clones only, not all of them. The sample lists 100,000 to 150,000 clones; more than 80% were seen once. Comment on this clone: Its antigen is not known.

Study-level findings and limits: As a later analysis revealed, most CMV-associated TCR beta chains appeared HLA-restricted. TCR beta chain V- and J-gene trimming was linked, in a later analysis, to a missense variant in DCLRE1C. In a later analysis, HLA-associated TCR beta chains were more clonally expanded than equally common others.

Sequenced: PBMCs. The clonotype was recovered from a man between 25 and 39 years old in good health and CMV-seropositive. The genes are TRBV6-1 and TRBJ1-2, with D possibly matching TRBD1 (5 bases). CDR3 region: CASSDGQGYGYTF. In DNA form, the CDR3 reads TGTGCCAGCAGTGACGGGCAGGGCTATGGCTACACCTTC.